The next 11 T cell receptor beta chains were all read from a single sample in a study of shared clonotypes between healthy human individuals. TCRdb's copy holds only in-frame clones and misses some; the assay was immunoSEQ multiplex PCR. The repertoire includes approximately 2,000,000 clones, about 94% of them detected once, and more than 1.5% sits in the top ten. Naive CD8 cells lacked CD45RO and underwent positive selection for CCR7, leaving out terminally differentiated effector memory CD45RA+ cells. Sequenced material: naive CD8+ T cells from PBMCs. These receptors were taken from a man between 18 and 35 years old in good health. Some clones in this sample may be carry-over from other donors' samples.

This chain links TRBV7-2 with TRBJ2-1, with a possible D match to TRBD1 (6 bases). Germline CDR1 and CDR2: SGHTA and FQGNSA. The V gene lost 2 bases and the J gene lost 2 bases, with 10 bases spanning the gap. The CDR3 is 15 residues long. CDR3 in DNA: TGTGCCAGCAGCTTACCCCGGACAGCCTACAATGAGCAGTTCTTC. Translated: CASSLPRTAYNEQFF.

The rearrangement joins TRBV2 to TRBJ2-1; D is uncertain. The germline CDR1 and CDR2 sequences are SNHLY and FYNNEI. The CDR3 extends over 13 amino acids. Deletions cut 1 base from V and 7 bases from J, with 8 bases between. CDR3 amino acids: CASSEGLDNEQFF. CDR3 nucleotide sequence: TGTGCCAGCAGTGAAGGACTTGATAATGAGCAGTTCTTC.

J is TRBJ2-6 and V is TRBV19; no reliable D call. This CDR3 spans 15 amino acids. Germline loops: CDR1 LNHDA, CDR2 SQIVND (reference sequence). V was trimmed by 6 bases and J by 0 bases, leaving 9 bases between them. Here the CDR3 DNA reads TGTGCCAGTAGGTCCCCATTCTCTGGGGCCAACGTCCTGACTTTC. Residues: CASRSPFSGANVLTF.

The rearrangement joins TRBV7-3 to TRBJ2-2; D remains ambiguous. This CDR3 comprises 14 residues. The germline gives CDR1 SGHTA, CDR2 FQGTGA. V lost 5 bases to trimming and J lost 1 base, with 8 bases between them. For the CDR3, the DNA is TGTGCCAGCAGCGATAAAGAGAACACCGGGGAGCTGTTTTTT. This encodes CASSDKENTGELFF.

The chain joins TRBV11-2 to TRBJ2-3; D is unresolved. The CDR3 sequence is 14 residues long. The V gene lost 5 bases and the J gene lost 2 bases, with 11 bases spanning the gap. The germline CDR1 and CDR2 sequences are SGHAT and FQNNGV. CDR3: CASSPLPDTDTQYF. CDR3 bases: TGTGCCAGCAGCCCCCTCCCCGACACAGATACGCAGTATTTT.

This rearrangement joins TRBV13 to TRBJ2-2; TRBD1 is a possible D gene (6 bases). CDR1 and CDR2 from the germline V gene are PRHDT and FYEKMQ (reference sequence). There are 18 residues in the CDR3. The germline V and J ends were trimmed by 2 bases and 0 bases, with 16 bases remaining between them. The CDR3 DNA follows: TGTGCCAGCAGCTTAACCCACCGGCAGGGGACGAACACCGGGGAGCTGTTTTTT. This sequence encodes CASSLTHRQGTNTGELFF.

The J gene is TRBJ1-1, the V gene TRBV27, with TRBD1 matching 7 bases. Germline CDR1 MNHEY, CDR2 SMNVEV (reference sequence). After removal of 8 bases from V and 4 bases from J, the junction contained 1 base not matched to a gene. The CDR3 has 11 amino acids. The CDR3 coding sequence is TGTGCCAGCCAGGGGGGCACTGAAGCTTTCTTT. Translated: CASQGGTEAFF.

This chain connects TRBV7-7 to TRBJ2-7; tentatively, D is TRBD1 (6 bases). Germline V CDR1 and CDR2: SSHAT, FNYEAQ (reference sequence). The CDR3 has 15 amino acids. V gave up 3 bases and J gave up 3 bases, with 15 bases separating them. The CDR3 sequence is CASSLRAGAIYEQYF. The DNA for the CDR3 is TGTGCCAGCAGCTTGAGGGCAGGGGCCATCTACGAGCAGTACTTC.

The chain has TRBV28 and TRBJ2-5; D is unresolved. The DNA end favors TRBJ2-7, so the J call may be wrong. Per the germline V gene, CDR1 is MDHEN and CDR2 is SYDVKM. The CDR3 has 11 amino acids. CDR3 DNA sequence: TGTGCCAGCAGCCCTGGCTACGAGCAGTACTTC. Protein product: CASSPGYEQYF.

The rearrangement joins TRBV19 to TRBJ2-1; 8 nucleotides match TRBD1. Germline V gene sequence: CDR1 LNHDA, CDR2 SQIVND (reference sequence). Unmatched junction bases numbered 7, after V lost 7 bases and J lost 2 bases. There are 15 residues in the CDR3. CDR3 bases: TGTGCCAGTACCCAGACAGGGGTCCCCTACAATGAGCAGTTCTTC. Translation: CASTQTGVPYNEQFF.

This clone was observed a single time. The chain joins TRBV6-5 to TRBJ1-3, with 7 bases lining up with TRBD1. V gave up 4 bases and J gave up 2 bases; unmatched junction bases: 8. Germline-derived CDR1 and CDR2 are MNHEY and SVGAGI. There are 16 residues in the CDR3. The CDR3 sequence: CASSFGTEGTGNTIYF. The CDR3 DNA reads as TGTGCCAGCAGTTTCGGGACAGAAGGCACTGGAAACACCATATATTTT.